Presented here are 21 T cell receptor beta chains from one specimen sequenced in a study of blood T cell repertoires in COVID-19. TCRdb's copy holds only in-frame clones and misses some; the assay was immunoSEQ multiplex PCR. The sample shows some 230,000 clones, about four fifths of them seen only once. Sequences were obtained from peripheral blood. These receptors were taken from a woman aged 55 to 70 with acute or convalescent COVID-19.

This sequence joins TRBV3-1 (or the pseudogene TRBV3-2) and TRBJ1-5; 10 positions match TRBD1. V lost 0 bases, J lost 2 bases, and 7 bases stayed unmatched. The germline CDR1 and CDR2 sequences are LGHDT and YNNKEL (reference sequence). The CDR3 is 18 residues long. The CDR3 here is CASSQDCTGTGGNQPQHF. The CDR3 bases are TGTGCCAGCAGCCAAGATTGTACAGGGACAGGGGGCAATCAGCCCCAGCATTTT.

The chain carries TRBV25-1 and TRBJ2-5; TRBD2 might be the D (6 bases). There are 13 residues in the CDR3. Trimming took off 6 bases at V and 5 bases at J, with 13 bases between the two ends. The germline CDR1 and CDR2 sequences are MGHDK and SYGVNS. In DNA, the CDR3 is TGTGCCAGCAGGGAGGGTGCAGGGGAGACCCAGTACTTC. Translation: CASREGAGETQYF.

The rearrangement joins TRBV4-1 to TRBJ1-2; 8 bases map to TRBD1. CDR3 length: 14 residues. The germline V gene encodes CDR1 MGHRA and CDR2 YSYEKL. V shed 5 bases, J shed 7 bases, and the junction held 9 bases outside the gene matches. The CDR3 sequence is CASSVSTGDSGYTF. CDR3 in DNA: TGCGCCAGCAGCGTTTCGACAGGGGATAGTGGCTACACCTTC.

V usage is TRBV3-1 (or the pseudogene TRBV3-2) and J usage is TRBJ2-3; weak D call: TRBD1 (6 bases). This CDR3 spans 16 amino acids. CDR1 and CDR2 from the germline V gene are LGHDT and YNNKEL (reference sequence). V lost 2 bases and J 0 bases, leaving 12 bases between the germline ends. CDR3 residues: CASSQQGGTSTDTQYF. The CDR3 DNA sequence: TGTGCCAGCAGCCAACAAGGGGGAACTAGCACAGATACGCAGTATTTT.

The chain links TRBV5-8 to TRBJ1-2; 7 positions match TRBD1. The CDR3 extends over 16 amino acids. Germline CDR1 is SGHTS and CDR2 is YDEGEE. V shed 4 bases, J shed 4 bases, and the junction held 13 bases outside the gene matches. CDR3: CASSVASTTGSYGYTF. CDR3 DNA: TGTGCCAGCAGCGTGGCTTCGACGACAGGGAGCTATGGCTACACCTTC.

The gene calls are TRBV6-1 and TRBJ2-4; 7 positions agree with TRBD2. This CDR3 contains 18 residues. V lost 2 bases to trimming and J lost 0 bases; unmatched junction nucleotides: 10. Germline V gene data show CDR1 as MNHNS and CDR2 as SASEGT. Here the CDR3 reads CASSESGVPVLAKNIQYF. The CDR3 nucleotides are TGTGCCAGCAGTGAAAGCGGGGTTCCCGTTCTAGCCAAAAACATTCAGTACTTC.

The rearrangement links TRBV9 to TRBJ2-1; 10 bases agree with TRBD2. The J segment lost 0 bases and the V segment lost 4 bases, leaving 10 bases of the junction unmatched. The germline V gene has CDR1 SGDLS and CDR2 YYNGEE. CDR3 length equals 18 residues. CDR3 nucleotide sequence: TGTGCCAGCAGCATACACCTTAGCGGGGGGTTCTCCTACAATGAGCAGTTCTTC. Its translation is CASSIHLSGGFSYNEQFF.

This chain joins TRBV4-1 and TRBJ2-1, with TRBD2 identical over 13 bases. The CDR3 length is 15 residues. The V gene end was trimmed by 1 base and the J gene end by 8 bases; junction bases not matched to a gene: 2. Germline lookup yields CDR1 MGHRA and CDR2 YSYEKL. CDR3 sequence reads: CASSQGTSGGYEQFF. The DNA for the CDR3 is TGCGCCAGCAGCCAAGGGACTAGCGGGGGCTATGAGCAGTTCTTC.

The CDR3 DNA follows: TGTGCCAGCAGTTCGACAGGCAGCACAGATACGCAGTATTTT. Its translation is CASSSTGSTDTQYF. This chain joins TRBV6-5 and TRBJ2-3, with D tentatively TRBD1 (6 bases). CDR3 length: 14 amino acids. The V and J ends lost 4 bases and 0 bases respectively, with 8 bases between them. CDR1 and CDR2 from the germline V gene are MNHEY and SVGAGI.

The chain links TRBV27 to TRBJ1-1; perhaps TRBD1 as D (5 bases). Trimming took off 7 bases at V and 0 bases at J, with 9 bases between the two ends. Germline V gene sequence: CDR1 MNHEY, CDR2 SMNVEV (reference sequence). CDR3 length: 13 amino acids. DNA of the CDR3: TGTGCCAGCAAAGACAGTTTGAACACTGAAGCTTTCTTT. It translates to CASKDSLNTEAFF.

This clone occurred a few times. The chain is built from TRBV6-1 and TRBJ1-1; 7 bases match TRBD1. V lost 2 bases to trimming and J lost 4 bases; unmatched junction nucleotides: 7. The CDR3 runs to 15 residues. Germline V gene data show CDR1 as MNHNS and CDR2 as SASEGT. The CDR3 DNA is TGTGCCAGCAGTGAATACAGGGGACGCGGCACTGAAGCTTTCTTT. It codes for CASSEYRGRGTEAFF.

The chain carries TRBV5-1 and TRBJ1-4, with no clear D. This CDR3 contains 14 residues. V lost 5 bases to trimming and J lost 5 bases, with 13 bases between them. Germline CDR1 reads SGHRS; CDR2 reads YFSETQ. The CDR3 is CASSIGGRNEKLFF. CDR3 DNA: TGCGCCAGCAGTATCGGCGGTCGAAATGAAAAACTGTTTTTT.

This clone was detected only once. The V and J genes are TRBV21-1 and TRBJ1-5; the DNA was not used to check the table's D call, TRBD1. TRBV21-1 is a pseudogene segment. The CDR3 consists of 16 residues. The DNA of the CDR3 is TGTGCCGGTTTCGTGGCACAACGCAGGGGCAATCAGCCCCAGCATTTT. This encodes CAGFVAQRRGNQPQHF.

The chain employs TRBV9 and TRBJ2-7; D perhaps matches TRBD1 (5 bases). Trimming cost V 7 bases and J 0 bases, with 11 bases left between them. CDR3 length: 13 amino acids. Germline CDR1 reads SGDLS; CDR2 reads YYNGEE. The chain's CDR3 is CASGHGDSYEQYF. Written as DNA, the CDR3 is TGTGCCAGCGGACACGGCGACTCCTACGAGCAGTACTTC.

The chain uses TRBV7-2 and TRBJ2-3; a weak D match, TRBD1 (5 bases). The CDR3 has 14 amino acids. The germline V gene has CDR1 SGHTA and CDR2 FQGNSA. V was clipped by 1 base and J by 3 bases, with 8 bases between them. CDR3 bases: TGTGCCAGCAGCTTAGGGCAGGGAACAGATACGCAGTATTTT. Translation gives CASSLGQGTDTQYF.

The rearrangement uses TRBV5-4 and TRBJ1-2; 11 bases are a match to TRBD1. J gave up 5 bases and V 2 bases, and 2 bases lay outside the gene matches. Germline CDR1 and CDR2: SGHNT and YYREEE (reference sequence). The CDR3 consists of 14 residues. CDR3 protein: CASSFGQGAYGYTF. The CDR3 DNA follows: TGTGCCAGCAGCTTTGGACAGGGGGCTTATGGCTACACCTTC.

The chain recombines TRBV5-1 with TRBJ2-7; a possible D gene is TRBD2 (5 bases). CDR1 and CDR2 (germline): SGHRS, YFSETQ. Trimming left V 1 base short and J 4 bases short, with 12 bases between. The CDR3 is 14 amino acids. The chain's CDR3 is CASSLRRGMYEQYF. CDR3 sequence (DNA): TGCGCCAGCAGCTTGAGGAGAGGGATGTACGAGCAGTACTTC.

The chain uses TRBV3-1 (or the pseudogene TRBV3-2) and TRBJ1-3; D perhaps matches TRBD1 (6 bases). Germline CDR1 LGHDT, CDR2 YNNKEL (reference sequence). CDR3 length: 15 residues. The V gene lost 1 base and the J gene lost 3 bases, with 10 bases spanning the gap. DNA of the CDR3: TGTGCCAGCAGCCAAGTTTTGACAGGTGGAAACACCATATATTTT. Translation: CASSQVLTGGNTIYF.

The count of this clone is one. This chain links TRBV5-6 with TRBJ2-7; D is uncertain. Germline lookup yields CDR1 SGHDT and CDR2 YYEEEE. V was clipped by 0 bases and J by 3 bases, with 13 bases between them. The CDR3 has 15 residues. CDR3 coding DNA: TGTGCCAGCAGCTTGGACGGTCTAGAGCTCTACGAGCAGTACTTC. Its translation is CASSLDGLELYEQYF. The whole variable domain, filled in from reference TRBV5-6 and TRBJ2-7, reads DAGVTQSPTHLIKTRGQQVTLRCSPKSGHDTVSWYQQALGQGPQFIFQYYEEEERQRGNFPDRFSGHQFPNYSSELNVNALLLGDSALYLCASSLDGLELYEQYFGPGTRLTVT.

CDR3 protein: CASSERTGRNQPQHF. CDR3 coding DNA: TGTGCCAGCAGTGAGAGGACAGGGCGCAATCAGCCCCAGCATTTT. The rearrangement links TRBV6-1 to TRBJ1-5, with 8 bases lining up with TRBD1. Per germline, CDR1 MNHNS and CDR2 SASEGT. With 3 bases clipped from V and 2 bases from J, the junction kept 3 bases outside the gene matches. This CDR3 has 15 amino acids.

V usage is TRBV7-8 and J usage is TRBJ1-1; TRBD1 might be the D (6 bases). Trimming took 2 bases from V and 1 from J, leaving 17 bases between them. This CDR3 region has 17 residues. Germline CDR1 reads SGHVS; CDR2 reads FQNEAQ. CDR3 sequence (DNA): TGTGCCAGCAGCTTACGGGGGGCCCGGCAGCAGAACACTGAAGCTTTCTTT. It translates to CASSLRGARQQNTEAFF.